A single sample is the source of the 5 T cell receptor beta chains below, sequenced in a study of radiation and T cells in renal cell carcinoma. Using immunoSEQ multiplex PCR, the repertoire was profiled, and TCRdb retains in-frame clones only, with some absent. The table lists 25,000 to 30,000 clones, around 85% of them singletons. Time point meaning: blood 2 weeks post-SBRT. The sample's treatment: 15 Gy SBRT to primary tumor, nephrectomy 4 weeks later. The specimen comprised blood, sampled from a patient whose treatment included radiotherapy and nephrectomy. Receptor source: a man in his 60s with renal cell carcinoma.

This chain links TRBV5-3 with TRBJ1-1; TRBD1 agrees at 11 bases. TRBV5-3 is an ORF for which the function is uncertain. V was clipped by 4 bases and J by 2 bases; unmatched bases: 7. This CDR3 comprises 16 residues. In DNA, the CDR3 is TGTGCCAGAAGCACCGGGACAGGGGGAGATAACACTGAAGCTTTCTTT. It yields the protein CARSTGTGGDNTEAFF.

CDR3: CASRPLRGDNYGYTF. The DNA for the CDR3 is TGTGCCAGCAGGCCACTGAGGGGGGACAACTATGGCTACACCTTC. This chain joins TRBV5-4 and TRBJ1-2; D possibly corresponds to TRBD1 (6 bases). The CDR3 totals 15 residues. Germline V gene data show CDR1 as SGHNT and CDR2 as YYREEE (reference sequence). V was pared by 5 bases and J by 2 bases, with 16 bases between.

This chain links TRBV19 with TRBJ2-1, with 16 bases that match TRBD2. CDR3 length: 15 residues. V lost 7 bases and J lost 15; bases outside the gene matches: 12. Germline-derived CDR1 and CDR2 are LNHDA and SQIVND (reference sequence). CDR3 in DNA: TGTGCCAGTACCCCGGGACTAGCGGGAGGGCCGGGTTGGTTCTTC. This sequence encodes CASTPGLAGGPGWFF. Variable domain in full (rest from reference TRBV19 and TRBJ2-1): DGGITQSPKYLFRKEGQNVTLSCEQNLNHDAMYWYRQDPGQGLRLIYYSQIVNDFQKGDIAEGYSVSREKKESFPLTVTSAQKNPTAFYLCASTPGLAGGPGWFFGPGTRLTVL.

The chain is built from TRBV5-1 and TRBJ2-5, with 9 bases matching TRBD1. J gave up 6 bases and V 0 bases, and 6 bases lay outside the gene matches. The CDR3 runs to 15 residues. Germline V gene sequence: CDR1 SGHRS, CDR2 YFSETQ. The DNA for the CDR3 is TGCGCCAGCAGCTTGGCAGGGACAGGGCTGAAGACCCAGTACTTC. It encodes CASSLAGTGLKTQYF.

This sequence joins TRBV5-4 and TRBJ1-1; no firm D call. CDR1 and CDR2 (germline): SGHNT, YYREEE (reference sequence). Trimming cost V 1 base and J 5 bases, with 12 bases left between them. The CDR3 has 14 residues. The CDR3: CASSLYGRGTEAFF. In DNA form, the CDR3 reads TGTGCCAGCAGCTTGTACGGGAGAGGAACTGAAGCTTTCTTT.